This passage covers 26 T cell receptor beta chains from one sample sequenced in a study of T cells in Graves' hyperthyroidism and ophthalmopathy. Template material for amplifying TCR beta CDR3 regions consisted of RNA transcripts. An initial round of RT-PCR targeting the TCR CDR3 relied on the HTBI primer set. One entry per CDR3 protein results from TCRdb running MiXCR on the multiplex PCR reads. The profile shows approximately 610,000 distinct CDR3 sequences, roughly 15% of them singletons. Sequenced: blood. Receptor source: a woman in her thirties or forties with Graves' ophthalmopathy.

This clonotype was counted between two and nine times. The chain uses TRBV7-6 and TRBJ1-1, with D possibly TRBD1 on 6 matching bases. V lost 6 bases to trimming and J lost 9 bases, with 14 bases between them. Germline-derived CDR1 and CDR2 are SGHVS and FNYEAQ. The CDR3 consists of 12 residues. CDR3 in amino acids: CASSLQGIQAFF. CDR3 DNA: TGTGCCAGCAGTCTACAGGGAATTCAAGCTTTCTTT.

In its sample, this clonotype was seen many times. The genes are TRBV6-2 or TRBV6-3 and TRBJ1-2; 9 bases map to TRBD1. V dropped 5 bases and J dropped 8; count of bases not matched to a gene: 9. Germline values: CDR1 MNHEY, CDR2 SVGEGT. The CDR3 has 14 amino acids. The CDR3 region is CASSQTLTGGGYTF. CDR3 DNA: TGTGCCAGCAGTCAAACCCTGACAGGGGGAGGCTACACCTTC.

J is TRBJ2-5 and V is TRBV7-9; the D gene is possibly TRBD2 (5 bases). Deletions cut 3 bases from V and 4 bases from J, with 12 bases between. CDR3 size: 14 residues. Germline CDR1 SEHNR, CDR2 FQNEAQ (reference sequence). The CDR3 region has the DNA TGTGCCAGCAGCTTTGAGGGAGTCGCAGAGACCCAGTACTTC. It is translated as CASSFEGVAETQYF.

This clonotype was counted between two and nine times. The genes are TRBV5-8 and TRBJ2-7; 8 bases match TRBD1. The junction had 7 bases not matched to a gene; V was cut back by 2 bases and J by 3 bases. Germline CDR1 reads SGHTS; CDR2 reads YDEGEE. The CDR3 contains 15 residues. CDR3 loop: CASSFGWTGYYEQYF. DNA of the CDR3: TGTGCCAGCAGCTTTGGGTGGACAGGGTACTACGAGCAGTACTTC.

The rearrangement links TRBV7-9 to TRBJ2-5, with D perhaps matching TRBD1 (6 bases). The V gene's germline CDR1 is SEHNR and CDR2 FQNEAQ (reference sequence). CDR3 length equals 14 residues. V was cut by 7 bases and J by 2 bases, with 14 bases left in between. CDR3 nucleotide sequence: TGTGCCAGCACGACCCGGGACAAACAAGAGACCCAGTACTTC. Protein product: CASTTRDKQETQYF.

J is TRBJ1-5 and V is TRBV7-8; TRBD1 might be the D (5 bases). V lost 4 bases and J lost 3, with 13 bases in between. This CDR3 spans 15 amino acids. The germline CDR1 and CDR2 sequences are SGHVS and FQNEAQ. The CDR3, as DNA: TGTGCCAGCAGCTCATCGGTGGGGACCAATCAGCCCCAGCATTTT. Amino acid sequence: CASSSSVGTNQPQHF.

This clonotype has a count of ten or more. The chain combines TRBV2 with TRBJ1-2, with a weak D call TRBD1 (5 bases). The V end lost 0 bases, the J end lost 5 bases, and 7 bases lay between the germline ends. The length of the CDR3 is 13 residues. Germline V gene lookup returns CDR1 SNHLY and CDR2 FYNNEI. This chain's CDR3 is CASSEAGTYGYTF. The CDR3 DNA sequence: TGTGCCAGCAGTGAAGCAGGGACGTATGGCTACACCTTC.

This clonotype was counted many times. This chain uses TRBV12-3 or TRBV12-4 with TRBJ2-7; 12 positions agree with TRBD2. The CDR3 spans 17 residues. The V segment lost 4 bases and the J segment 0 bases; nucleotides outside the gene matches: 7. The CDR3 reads CASSYSGLAGFSYEQYF. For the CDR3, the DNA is TGTGCCAGCAGTTACTCCGGACTAGCGGGGTTCTCCTACGAGCAGTACTTC.

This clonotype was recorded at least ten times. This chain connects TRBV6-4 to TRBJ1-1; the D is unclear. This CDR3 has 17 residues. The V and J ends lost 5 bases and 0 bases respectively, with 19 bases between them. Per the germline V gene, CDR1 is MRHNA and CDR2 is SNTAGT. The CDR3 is CASSPYSQLPLNTEAFF. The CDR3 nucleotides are TGTGCCAGCAGTCCCTACTCTCAGCTTCCCCTGAACACTGAAGCTTTCTTT.

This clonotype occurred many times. CDR3 region: CASSWTGKGYTF. The CDR3 DNA is TGTGCCAGCAGCTGGACAGGGAAGGGCTACACCTTC. The chain carries TRBV28 and TRBJ1-2; 8 bases match TRBD1. V dropped 6 bases and J dropped 8; count of bases not matched to a gene: 5. This CDR3 is built from 12 residues. The V gene's germline CDR1 is MDHEN and CDR2 SYDVKM.

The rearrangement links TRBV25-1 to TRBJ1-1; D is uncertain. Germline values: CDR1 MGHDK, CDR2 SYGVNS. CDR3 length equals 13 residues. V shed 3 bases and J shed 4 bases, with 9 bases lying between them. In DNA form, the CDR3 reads TGTGCCAGCAGTGAGACGCCGCGCACTGAAGCTTTCTTT. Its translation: CASSETPRTEAFF.

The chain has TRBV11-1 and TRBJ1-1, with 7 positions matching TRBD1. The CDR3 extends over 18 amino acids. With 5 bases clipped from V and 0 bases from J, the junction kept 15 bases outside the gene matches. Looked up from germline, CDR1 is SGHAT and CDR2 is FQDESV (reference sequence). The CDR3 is CASSRSLLSTGMNTEAFF. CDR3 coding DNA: TGTGCCAGCAGCAGATCACTCTTGTCGACAGGGATGAACACTGAAGCTTTCTTT.

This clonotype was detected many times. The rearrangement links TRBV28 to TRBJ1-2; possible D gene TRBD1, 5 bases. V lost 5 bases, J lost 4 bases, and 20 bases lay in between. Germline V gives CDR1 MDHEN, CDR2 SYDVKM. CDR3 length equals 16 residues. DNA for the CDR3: TGTGCCAGCAGTGAGCACCATTCAGGGACGGGCTATGGCTACACCTTC. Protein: CASSEHHSGTGYGYTF.

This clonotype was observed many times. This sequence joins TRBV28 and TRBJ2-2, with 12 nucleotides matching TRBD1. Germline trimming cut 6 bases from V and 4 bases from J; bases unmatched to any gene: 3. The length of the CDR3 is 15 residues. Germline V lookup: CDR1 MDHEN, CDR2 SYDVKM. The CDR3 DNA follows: TGTGCCAGCAGCTCGGGACAGGGGGCCACCGGGGAGCTGTTTTTT. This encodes CASSSGQGATGELFF. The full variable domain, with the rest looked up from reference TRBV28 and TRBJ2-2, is DVKVTQSSRYLVKRTGEKVFLECVQDMDHENMFWYRQDPGLGLRLIYFSYDVKMKEKGDIPEGYSVSREKKERFSLILESASTNQTSMYLCASSSGQGATGELFFGEGSRLTVL.

In DNA form, the CDR3 reads TGTGCCAGCAGCCACCATGACAAACATAGGCTTAGCTCCTACGAGCAGTACTTC. This gives the protein CASSHHDKHRLSSYEQYF. V gene TRBV28 combines with J gene TRBJ2-7; D is undetermined. V gave up 6 bases and J gave up 0 bases, with 24 bases separating them. Germline lookup yields CDR1 MDHEN and CDR2 SYDVKM. This CDR3 spans 18 amino acids.

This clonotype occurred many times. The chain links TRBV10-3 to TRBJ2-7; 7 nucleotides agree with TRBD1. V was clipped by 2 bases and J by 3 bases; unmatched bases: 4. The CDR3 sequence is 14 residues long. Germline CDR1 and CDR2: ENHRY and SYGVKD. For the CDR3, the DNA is TGTGCCATCAGTGAGCCGGGACAGATCTACGAGCAGTACTTC. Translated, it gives CAISEPGQIYEQYF.

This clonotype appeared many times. The CDR3 DNA follows: TGTGCCAGCACGAAGACGGAGGAGAACACCATATATTTT. It specifies CASTKTEENTIYF. The J gene is TRBJ1-3, the V gene TRBV11-3; D is undetermined. Per the germline V gene, CDR1 is SGHNT and CDR2 is YENEEA. The CDR3 sequence is 13 residues long. V gave up 7 bases and J gave up 7 bases, with 14 bases separating them.

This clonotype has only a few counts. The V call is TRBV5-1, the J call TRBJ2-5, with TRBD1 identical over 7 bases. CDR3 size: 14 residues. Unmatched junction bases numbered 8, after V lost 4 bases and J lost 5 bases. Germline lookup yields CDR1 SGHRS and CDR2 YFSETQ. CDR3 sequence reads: CASSRGGAGETQYF. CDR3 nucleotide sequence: TGCGCCAGCAGCCGAGGGGGCGCTGGGGAGACCCAGTACTTC.

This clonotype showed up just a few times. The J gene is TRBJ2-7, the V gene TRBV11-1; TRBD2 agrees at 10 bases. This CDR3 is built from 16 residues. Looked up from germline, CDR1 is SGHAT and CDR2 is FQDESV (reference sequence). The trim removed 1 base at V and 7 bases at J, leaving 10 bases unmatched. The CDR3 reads CASSLVASGSRWEQYF. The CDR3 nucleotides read TGTGCCAGCAGCTTAGTGGCTAGCGGGAGCCGTTGGGAGCAGTACTTC.

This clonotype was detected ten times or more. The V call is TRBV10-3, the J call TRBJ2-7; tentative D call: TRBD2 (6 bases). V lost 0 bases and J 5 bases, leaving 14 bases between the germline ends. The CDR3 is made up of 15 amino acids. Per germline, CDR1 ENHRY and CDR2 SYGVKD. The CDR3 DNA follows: TGTGCCATCAGTGAGTCGGCAGCTACTAGCCACGAGCAGTACTTC. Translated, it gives CAISESAATSHEQYF.

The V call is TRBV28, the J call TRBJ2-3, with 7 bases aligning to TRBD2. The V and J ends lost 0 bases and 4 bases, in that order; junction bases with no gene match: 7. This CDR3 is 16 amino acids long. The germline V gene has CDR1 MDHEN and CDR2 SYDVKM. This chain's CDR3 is CASSLWGAGRADTQYF. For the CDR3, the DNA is TGTGCCAGCAGTTTATGGGGAGCGGGGCGGGCAGATACGCAGTATTTT.

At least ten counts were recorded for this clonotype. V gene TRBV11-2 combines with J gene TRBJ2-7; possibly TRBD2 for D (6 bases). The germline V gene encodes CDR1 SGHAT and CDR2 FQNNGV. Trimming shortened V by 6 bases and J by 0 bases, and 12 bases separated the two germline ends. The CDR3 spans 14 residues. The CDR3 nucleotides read TGTGCCAGCAGTCGGACTATTGACTCCTACGAGCAGTACTTC. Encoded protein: CASSRTIDSYEQYF.

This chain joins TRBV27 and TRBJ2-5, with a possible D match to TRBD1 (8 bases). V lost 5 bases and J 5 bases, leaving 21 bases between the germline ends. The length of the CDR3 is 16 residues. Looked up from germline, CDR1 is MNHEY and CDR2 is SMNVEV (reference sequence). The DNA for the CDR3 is TGTGCCAGCAGTCCCCGGGCACAGGGGGGGCGGGAGACCCAGTACTTC. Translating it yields CASSPRAQGGRETQYF.

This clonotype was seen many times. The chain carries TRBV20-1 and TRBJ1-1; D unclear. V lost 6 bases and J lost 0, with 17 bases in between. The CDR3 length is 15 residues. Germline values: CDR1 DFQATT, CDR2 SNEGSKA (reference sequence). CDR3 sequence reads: CSAIPTQLMNTEAFF. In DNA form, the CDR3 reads TGCAGTGCAATACCCACGCAACTCATGAACACTGAAGCTTTCTTT.

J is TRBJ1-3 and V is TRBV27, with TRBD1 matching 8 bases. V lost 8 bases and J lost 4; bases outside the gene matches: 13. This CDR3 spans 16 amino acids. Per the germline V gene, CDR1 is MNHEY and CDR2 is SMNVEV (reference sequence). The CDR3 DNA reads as TGTGCCAGCCGCCAATCTGACAGGGGCGACGGAAACACCATATATTTT. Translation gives CASRQSDRGDGNTIYF.

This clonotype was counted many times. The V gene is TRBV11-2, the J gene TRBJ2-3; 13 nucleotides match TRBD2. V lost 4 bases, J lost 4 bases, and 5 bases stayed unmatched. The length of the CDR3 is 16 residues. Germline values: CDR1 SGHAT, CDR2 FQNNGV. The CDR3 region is CASSSRLAGGADTQYF. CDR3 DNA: TGTGCCAGCAGCTCCCGACTAGCGGGAGGCGCAGATACGCAGTATTTT.